The 20 T cell receptor beta chains in this list originate from one sample, sequenced in a study of graft-versus-host responses after intestinal transplantation. TCRdb's copy holds only in-frame clones and misses some; the assay was immunoSEQ multiplex PCR. The sample contains 15,000 or so clones, 65% to 90% of which appear only once. Investigators treated the graft tissue so that it released intraepithelial and lamina propria lymphocytes. The sequenced sample was ileum tissue, obtained 17 days after transplant. These receptors were taken from a human patient who received an intestinal transplant, so some T cells may come from the graft donor.

As concerns this clone: The same CDR3 can be traced to other DNA sequences in this sample. The chain links TRBV4-1 to TRBJ2-2; D unresolved. Between the trimmed V and J ends, which lost 4 bases and 0 bases, there was a span of 3 bases. This CDR3 has 13 amino acids. Germline values: CDR1 MGHRA, CDR2 YSYEKL. CDR3 DNA: TGCGCCAGCAGCCCCACGAACACCGGGGAGCTGTTTTTT. This gives the protein CASSPTNTGELFF.

This clone was seen only once. This chain connects TRBV5-1 to TRBJ2-7, with 9 bases matching TRBD1. The CDR3 runs 14 residues. Germline V lookup: CDR1 SGHRS, CDR2 YFSETQ. The ends lost 2 bases at V and 3 bases at J; junction bases unmatched: 3. The CDR3 sequence is CASSFETGGYEQYF. The CDR3 nucleotides read TGCGCCAGCAGCTTCGAGACAGGGGGCTACGAGCAGTACTTC.

This clone was found a few times. The genes are TRBV29-1 and TRBJ1-2; 8 bases map to TRBD1. CDR1 SQVTM and CDR2 ANQGSEA come from the germline V gene. Unmatched junction bases numbered 14, after V lost 5 bases and J lost 3 bases. The CDR3 extends over 16 amino acids. In DNA form, the CDR3 reads TGCAGCGTTCCCCTCAGCGGGACAGGAAACTACTATGGCTACACCTTC. The encoded protein is CSVPLSGTGNYYGYTF.

The rearrangement links TRBV28 to TRBJ1-1, with 7 bases fitting TRBD1. Trimming removed 6 bases from V and 5 bases from J; junction bases left unmatched: 9. CDR3 size: 14 residues. The germline V gene encodes CDR1 MDHEN and CDR2 SYDVKM. This CDR3 reads CASSRGGSATEAFF. The CDR3 DNA follows: TGTGCCAGCAGCAGAGGGGGCTCGGCGACTGAAGCTTTCTTT.

The chain couples TRBV5-4 to TRBJ2-5; D is uncertain. Judging by the DNA end, TRBJ2-7 fits better; the J call may be wrong. The CDR3 totals 14 residues. CDR1 is SGHNT, CDR2 YYREEE, per germline (reference sequence). Here the CDR3 DNA reads TGTGCCAGCAGCCAAGATTTTGGGGCCTACGAGCAGTACTTC. Translated, it gives CASSQDFGAYEQYF.

There are a few counts of this clone. The chain links TRBV7-9 to TRBJ2-7, with 8 positions matching TRBD2. This CDR3 region has 16 residues. With 1 base clipped from V and 2 bases from J, the junction kept 7 bases outside the gene matches. Germline V lookup: CDR1 SEHNR, CDR2 FQNEAQ (reference sequence). Written as DNA, the CDR3 is TGTGCCAGCAGCTTAGTTCATAGCGGGGACACCTACGAGCAGTACTTC. It translates to CASSLVHSGDTYEQYF.

This clone has just one count. The gene calls are TRBV10-3 and TRBJ2-4; 9 bases align to TRBD1. Germline assignment: CDR1 ENHRY and CDR2 SYGVKD. The CDR3 consists of 15 residues. Trimming cost V 1 base and J 6 bases; bases outside gene matches: 4. CDR3 sequence reads: CAISEYGTGRNIQYF. CDR3 DNA sequence: TGTGCCATCAGTGAGTATGGGACAGGGCGAAACATTCAGTACTTC.

The chain is built from TRBV7-2 and TRBJ2-7; 8 bases match TRBD2. The V gene's germline CDR1 is SGHTA and CDR2 FQGNSA. The CDR3 sequence is 14 residues long. The V segment lost 2 bases and the J segment 4 bases; nucleotides outside the gene matches: 4. CDR3 amino acids: CASSLTRGGYEQYF. The CDR3 DNA reads as TGTGCCAGCAGCTTAACCCGGGGGGGTTACGAGCAGTACTTC.

This clone was detected once. V is TRBV5-1 and J is TRBJ2-3; D is tentatively TRBD1 or TRBD2 (5 bases each). Looked up from germline, CDR1 is SGHRS and CDR2 is YFSETQ. V was cut by 4 bases and J by 8 bases, with 11 bases left in between. The CDR3 is 12 amino acids. The CDR3 spells CASSTRGTTQYF. Written as DNA, the CDR3 is TGCGCCAGCAGCACTCGGGGCACTACGCAGTATTTT.

This clone was seen just once. The DNA of the CDR3 is TGTGCCAGTAGTCTGCGGGGGCCTGGGGCCAACGTCCTGACTTTC. As protein: CASSLRGPGANVLTF. The chain combines TRBV19 with TRBJ2-6; a weak D match, TRBD2 (7 bases). Trimming left V 5 bases short and J 2 bases short, with 10 bases between. The CDR3 loop spans 15 amino acids. Germline lookup yields CDR1 LNHDA and CDR2 SQIVND (reference sequence).

There are a few counts of this clone. V is TRBV7-6 and J is TRBJ1-1; D unresolved. The V end was cut by 5 bases, the J end by 3 bases, with 7 bases between. The germline gives CDR1 SGHVS, CDR2 FNYEAQ. The CDR3 runs to 12 residues. CDR3 in DNA: TGTGCCAGCAGCCCGAGGGACACTGAAGCTTTCTTT. This gives the protein CASSPRDTEAFF. Full variable domain (rest looked up from reference TRBV7-6 and TRBJ1-1): GAGVSQSPRYKVTKRGQDVALRCDPISGHVSLYWYRQALGQGPEFLTYFNYEAQQDKSGLPNDRFSAERPEGSISTLTIQRTEQRDSAMYRCASSPRDTEAFFGQGTRLTVV.

The rearrangement links TRBV5-6 to TRBJ2-3, with unresolved D. Trimming removed 3 bases at V and 2 bases at J, with 10 bases between. Germline loops: CDR1 SGHDT, CDR2 YYEEEE. The CDR3 consists of 14 residues. Here the CDR3 reads CASSYGRATDTQYF. The DNA for the CDR3 is TGTGCCAGCAGCTACGGACGGGCCACAGATACGCAGTATTTT.

The chain couples TRBV11-3 to TRBJ2-5; the D gene is possibly TRBD2 (5 bases). The DNA end favors TRBJ2-7, so the J call may be wrong. Germline V gene lookup returns CDR1 SGHNT and CDR2 YENEEA. CDR3 length: 14 residues. CDR3 protein: CASSLGGPSYEQYF. CDR3 DNA: TGTGCCAGCAGCTTAGGAGGGCCATCCTACGAGCAGTACTTC.

The rearrangement links TRBV9 to TRBJ2-3; no clear D gene. CDR1 SGDLS and CDR2 YYNGEE come from the germline V gene. Trimming cost V 0 bases and J 4 bases, with 12 bases left between them. The CDR3 is 15 residues long. The CDR3: CASSVGNRAADTQYF. CDR3 in DNA: TGTGCCAGCAGCGTAGGTAACCGAGCAGCAGATACGCAGTATTTT.

The rearrangement links TRBV11-3 to TRBJ2-1; 10 bases are a match to TRBD2. The CDR3 length is 14 residues. Germline loops: CDR1 SGHNT, CDR2 YENEEA. V lost 2 bases to trimming and J lost 7 bases; unmatched junction nucleotides: 2. CDR3 nucleotide sequence: TGTGCCAGCAGCTTAAGCGGGGGGGCGAATGAGCAGTTCTTC. Protein: CASSLSGGANEQFF.

As concerns this clone: No conserved phenylalanine or tryptophan is present at the end of the CDR3, so a read error is the likely explanation. The rearrangement uses TRBV29-1 and TRBJ2-7, with 9 bases fitting TRBD2. The CDR3 is 15 amino acids. Trimming removed 6 bases from V and 4 bases from J; junction bases left unmatched: 13. The germline V gene encodes CDR1 SQVTM and CDR2 ANQGSEA. The CDR3 DNA follows: TGCAGCGTCTACTTTAGCGGGAGCCCCAGGTACGAGCAGTACCTC. It yields the protein CSVYFSGSPRYEQYL.

This sequence joins TRBV11-2 and TRBJ1-1; 7 bases map to TRBD1. Germline V CDR1 and CDR2: SGHAT, FQNNGV. J was trimmed by 7 bases and V by 1 base; bases with no gene match: 6. The CDR3 has 14 amino acids. This chain's CDR3 is CASSLVGGGDEAFF. CDR3 sequence (DNA): TGTGCCAGCAGCTTAGTAGGGGGCGGGGATGAAGCTTTCTTT.

V and J are TRBV6-1 and TRBJ2-1, with TRBD1 as a possible D gene (6 bases). The CDR3 length is 13 residues. Germline V gene sequence: CDR1 MNHNS, CDR2 SASEGT. V lost 4 bases and J 4 bases, leaving 8 bases between the germline ends. The CDR3 is CASSGQVYNEQFF. CDR3 sequence (DNA): TGTGCCAGCAGTGGACAGGTTTACAATGAGCAGTTCTTC.

The DNA of the CDR3 is TGTGCCAGCAGCCCTAACATGGGTGGCGACACTGAAGCTTTCTTT. Protein sequence: CASSPNMGGDTEAFF. This rearrangement joins TRBV9 to TRBJ1-1, with D hard to call. In germline, CDR1 is SGDLS, CDR2 YYNGEE. Trimming left V 4 bases short and J 3 bases short, with 16 bases between. The CDR3 is 15 residues long.

The chain has TRBV6-1 and TRBJ2-3; the match to TRBD2 covers 12 bases. V lost 2 bases, J lost 4 bases, and 1 base stayed unmatched. Germline assignment: CDR1 MNHNS and CDR2 SASEGT. This CDR3 contains 15 residues. Here the CDR3 DNA reads TGTGCCAGCAGTGAACTAGCGGGAGGGCCAGATACGCAGTATTTT. Protein sequence: CASSELAGGPDTQYF.